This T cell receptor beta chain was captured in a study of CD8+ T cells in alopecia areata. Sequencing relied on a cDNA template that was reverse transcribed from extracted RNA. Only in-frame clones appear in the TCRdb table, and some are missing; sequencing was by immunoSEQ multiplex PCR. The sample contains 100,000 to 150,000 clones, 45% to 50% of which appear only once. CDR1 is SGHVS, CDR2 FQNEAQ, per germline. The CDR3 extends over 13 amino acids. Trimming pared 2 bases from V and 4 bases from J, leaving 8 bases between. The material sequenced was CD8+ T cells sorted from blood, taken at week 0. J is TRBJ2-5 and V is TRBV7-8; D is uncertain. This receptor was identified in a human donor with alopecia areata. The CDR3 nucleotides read TGTGCCAGCAGCTTACACCCCGCAGAGACCCAGTACTTC. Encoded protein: CASSLHPAETQYF.